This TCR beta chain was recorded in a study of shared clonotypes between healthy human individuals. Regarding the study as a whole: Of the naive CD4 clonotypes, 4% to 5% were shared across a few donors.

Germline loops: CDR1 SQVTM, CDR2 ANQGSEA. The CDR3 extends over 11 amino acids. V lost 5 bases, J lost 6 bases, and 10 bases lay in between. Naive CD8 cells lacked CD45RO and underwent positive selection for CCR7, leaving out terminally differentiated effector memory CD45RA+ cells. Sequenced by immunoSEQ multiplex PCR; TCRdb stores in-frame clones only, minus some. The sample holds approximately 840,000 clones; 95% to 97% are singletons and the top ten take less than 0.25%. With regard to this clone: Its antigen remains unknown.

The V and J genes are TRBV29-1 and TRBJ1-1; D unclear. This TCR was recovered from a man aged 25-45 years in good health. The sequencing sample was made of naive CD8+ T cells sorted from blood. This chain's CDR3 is CSVQGVAEAFF. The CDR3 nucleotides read TGCAGCGTTCAAGGTGTCGCTGAAGCTTTCTTT.